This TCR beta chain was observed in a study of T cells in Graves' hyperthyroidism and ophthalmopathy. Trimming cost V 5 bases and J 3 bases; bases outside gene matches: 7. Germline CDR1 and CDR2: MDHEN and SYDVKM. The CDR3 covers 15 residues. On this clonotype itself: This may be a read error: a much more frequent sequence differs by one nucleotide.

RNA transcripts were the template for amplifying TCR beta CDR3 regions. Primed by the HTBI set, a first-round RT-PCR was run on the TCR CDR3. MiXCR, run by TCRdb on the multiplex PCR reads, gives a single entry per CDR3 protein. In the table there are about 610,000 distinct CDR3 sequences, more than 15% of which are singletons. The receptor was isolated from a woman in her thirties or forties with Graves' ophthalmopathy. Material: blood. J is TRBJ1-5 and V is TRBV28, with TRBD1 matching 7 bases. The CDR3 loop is CASSMIGGTNQPQHF. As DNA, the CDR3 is TGTGCCAGCAGTATGATAGGGGGCACCAATCAGCCCCAGCATTTT. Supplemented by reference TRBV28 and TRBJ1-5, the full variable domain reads DVKVTQSSRYLVKRTGEKVFLECVQDMDHENMFWYRQDPGLGLRLIYFSYDVKMKEKGDIPEGYSVSREKKERFSLILESASTNQTSMYLCASSMIGGTNQPQHFGDGTRLSIL.